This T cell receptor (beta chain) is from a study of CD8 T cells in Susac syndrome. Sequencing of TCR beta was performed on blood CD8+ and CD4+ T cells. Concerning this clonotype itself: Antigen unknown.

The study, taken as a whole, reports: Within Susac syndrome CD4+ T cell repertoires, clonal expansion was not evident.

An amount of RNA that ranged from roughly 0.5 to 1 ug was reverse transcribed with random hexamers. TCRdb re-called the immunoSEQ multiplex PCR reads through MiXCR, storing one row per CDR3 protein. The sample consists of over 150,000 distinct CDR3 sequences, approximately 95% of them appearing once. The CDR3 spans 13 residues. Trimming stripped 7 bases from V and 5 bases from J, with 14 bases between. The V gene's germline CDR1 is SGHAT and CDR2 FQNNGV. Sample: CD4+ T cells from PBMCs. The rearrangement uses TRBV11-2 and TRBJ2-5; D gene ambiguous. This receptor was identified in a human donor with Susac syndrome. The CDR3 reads CASTKDDWETQYF. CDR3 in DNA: TGTGCCAGCACCAAGGACGACTGGGAGACCCAGTACTTC.